This T cell receptor (beta chain) emerged from a study of blood T cell repertoires in COVID-19. Study overall: Collection of acute and convalescent COVID-19 samples took place in the United States, Italy and Spain. From T cells, B-cell-depleted T cells, or PBMCs came the material, which was cDNA or gDNA.

In the original analysis: Estimated nucleated cell counts came from reference gene primer amplification. This table comes from immunoSEQ multiplex PCR, and its TCRdb copy is limited to in-frame clones, with some not included. V and J calls and clone size follow that table, whereas D and trimming were derived from the DNA. The sample records around 340,000 clones, 86% being singletons. The CDR3 sequence is 16 residues long. Trimming stripped 5 bases from V and 5 bases from J, with 22 bases between. Germline loops: CDR1 SEHNR, CDR2 FQNEAQ (reference sequence). Sequencing used peripheral blood. This chain uses TRBV7-9 with TRBJ2-7; possible D gene TRBD1, 5 bases. The source is a woman in her fifties or sixties with COVID-19, enrolled during active disease. CDR3 DNA: TGTGCCAGCAGCATTAGGGGAAATTCCCTCATTGACGAGCAGTACTTC. This codes for CASSIRGNSLIDEQYF. The full variable domain, in which reference TRBV7-9 and TRBJ2-7 provide the parts outside the CDR3, is DTGVSQNPRHKITKRGQNVTFRCDPISEHNRLYWYRQTLGQGPEFLTYFQNEAQLEKSRLLSDRFSAERPKGSFSTLEIQRTEQGDSAMYLCASSIRGNSLIDEQYFGPGTRLTVT.